The 29 T cell receptor beta chains reported below all come from one sample, sequenced in a study of blood T cell repertoires in COVID-19. TCRdb keeps only in-frame clones here, not all; method: immunoSEQ multiplex PCR. The sample shows roughly 140,000 clones, over 80% of them seen only once. The sample was PBMCs or T cells enriched from blood (not recorded which). The receptors derive from a woman aged 45-65 years who had been exposed to COVID-19.

The table lists this clone with a count of one. This rearrangement joins TRBV12-3 or TRBV12-4 to TRBJ2-7, with D tentatively TRBD2 (6 bases). The germline V and J ends were trimmed by 3 bases and 6 bases, with 12 bases remaining between them. CDR3 length equals 13 residues. Written as DNA, the CDR3 is TGTGCCAGCAGTTTTGCCCTCGGGGGCGAGCAGTACTTC. As protein: CASSFALGGEQYF.

The chain combines TRBV10-1 with TRBJ2-5; 7 bases align to TRBD2. V dropped 4 bases and J dropped 5; count of bases not matched to a gene: 4. The germline gives CDR1 WNHNN, CDR2 SYGVQD (reference sequence). CDR3 length: 13 residues. CDR3 region: CASSGTSIETQYF. The CDR3 nucleotides read TGCGCCAGCAGTGGGACTAGTATCGAGACCCAGTACTTC.

This CDR3 is CASLSGRLYEQYF. CDR3 sequence (DNA): TGTGCCAGCCTTAGCGGGAGACTCTACGAGCAGTACTTC. This chain uses TRBV6-5 with TRBJ2-7, with 9 bases fitting TRBD2. The CDR3 spans 13 residues. Germline V lookup: CDR1 MNHEY, CDR2 SVGAGI. V lost 8 bases and J lost 3; bases outside the gene matches: 5.

This chain links TRBV6-2 or TRBV6-3 with TRBJ2-5; TRBD2 matches 11 bases. V shed 6 bases, J shed 1 base, and the junction held 13 bases outside the gene matches. The V gene's germline CDR1 is MNHEY and CDR2 SVGEGT. The CDR3 consists of 18 residues. CDR3 in amino acids: CASSKNPRLAGGQETQYF. The CDR3 bases are TGTGCCAGCAGCAAGAACCCCCGCCTAGCGGGGGGCCAAGAGACCCAGTACTTC.

This clone was observed a single time. This CDR3 reads CASSLSASGGPSSSYEQYF. The DNA of the CDR3 is TGTGCCAGCAGCTTATCGGCTAGCGGGGGGCCTTCAAGCTCCTACGAGCAGTACTTC. This chain links TRBV7-6 with TRBJ2-7; TRBD2 aligns across 11 bases. In germline, CDR1 is SGHVS, CDR2 FNYEAQ. Losses at the gene ends were 2 bases for V and 0 bases for J; bases not matched to a gene: 12. This CDR3 region has 19 residues.

V usage is TRBV9 and J usage is TRBJ2-1; D remains unclear. Germline V lookup: CDR1 SGDLS, CDR2 YYNGEE. The CDR3 runs to 13 residues. Between the trimmed V and J ends, which lost 2 bases and 4 bases, there was a span of 7 bases. The CDR3 loop is CASSVGPYNEQFF. CDR3 sequence (DNA): TGTGCCAGCAGCGTGGGCCCTTACAATGAGCAGTTCTTC.

The CDR3 reads CASSMRGGSDEQYF. CDR3 nucleotide sequence: TGTGCCAGTAGTATGCGAGGAGGGTCGGACGAGCAGTACTTC. The V and J genes are TRBV19 and TRBJ2-7; D may be TRBD2 (6 bases). V was pared by 3 bases and J by 5 bases, with 14 bases between. CDR3 length: 14 amino acids. CDR1 and CDR2 (germline): LNHDA, SQIVND (reference sequence).

The chain recombines TRBV19 with TRBJ1-3, with 7 bases lining up with TRBD1. The trim removed 7 bases at V and 4 bases at J, leaving 7 bases unmatched. Germline assignment: CDR1 LNHDA and CDR2 SQIVND (reference sequence). There are 14 residues in the CDR3. CDR3 sequence reads: CASTSRQGGNTIYF. CDR3 sequence (DNA): TGTGCCAGTACCTCAAGACAGGGAGGAAACACCATATATTTT. The variable domain in full, with the rest retrieved from reference TRBV19 and TRBJ1-3, is DGGITQSPKYLFRKEGQNVTLSCEQNLNHDAMYWYRQDPGQGLRLIYYSQIVNDFQKGDIAEGYSVSREKKESFPLTVTSAQKNPTAFYLCASTSRQGGNTIYFGEGSWLTVV.

CDR3 region: CASSTQTGNTEAFF. The CDR3 DNA reads TGTGCCAGCAGTACTCAGACAGGGAACACTGAAGCTTTCTTT. The rearrangement links TRBV27 to TRBJ1-1; TRBD1 is a possible D gene (6 bases). Germline V lookup: CDR1 MNHEY, CDR2 SMNVEV (reference sequence). The CDR3 runs to 14 residues. Trimming took 5 bases from V and 1 from J, leaving 11 bases between them.

The rearrangement uses TRBV7-2 and TRBJ2-7; D not certain. Germline CDR1 reads SGHTA; CDR2 reads FQGNSA. The V gene lost 2 bases and the J gene lost 3 bases, with 2 bases spanning the gap. The CDR3 extends over 11 amino acids. CDR3 residues: CASSLLYEQYF. DNA for the CDR3: TGTGCCAGCAGCTTACTCTACGAGCAGTACTTC. The full variable domain, rest sourced from reference TRBV7-2 and TRBJ2-7, is GAGVSQSPSNKVTEKGKDVELRCDPISGHTALYWYRQSLGQGLEFLIYFQGNSAPDKSGLPSDRFSAERTGGSVSTLTIQRTQQEDSAVYLCASSLLYEQYFGPGTRLTVT.

The chain carries TRBV28 and TRBJ2-2; possible D gene TRBD2, 6 bases. Trimming left V 7 bases short and J 5 bases short, with 14 bases between. This CDR3 has 14 residues. The germline gives CDR1 MDHEN, CDR2 SYDVKM. The CDR3, as DNA: TGTGCCAGCAATTCGGGGGTTGCTACCGGGGAGCTGTTTTTT. This codes for CASNSGVATGELFF.

V is TRBV19 and J is TRBJ2-2; 11 bases map to TRBD2. J lost 5 bases, V lost 5 bases, and 4 bases had no gene match. The CDR3 spans 15 residues. Germline CDR1 and CDR2: LNHDA and SQIVND (reference sequence). The CDR3 nucleotides read TGTGCCAGTAGTCGACTAGCGGGGCGAACCGGGGAGCTGTTTTTT. It encodes CASSRLAGRTGELFF. The full variable domain, in which reference TRBV19 and TRBJ2-2 provide the parts outside the CDR3, is DGGITQSPKYLFRKEGQNVTLSCEQNLNHDAMYWYRQDPGQGLRLIYYSQIVNDFQKGDIAEGYSVSREKKESFPLTVTSAQKNPTAFYLCASSRLAGRTGELFFGEGSRLTVL.

The chain is built from TRBV7-2 and TRBJ1-2, with 8 bases lining up with TRBD1. Germline CDR1 is SGHTA and CDR2 is FQGNSA. V gave up 3 bases and J gave up 8 bases; unmatched junction bases: 8. The length of the CDR3 is 14 residues. The DNA of the CDR3 is TGTGCCAGCAGCTTGGGTGGACAGGGAAGCGGCTACACCTTC. Protein: CASSLGGQGSGYTF.

V usage is TRBV10-3 and J usage is TRBJ2-1; 7 bases fit TRBD1. Unmatched junction bases numbered 12, after V lost 2 bases and J lost 8 bases. The CDR3 sequence is 16 residues long. In germline, CDR1 is ENHRY, CDR2 SYGVKD. In nucleotides, the CDR3 is TGTGCCATCAGTGAGCCTAGGGACAGCAGTTCGGATGAGCAGTTCTTC. This translates into CAISEPRDSSSDEQFF.

The V gene is TRBV7-8, the J gene TRBJ1-1, with 7 bases aligning to TRBD1. CDR3 length equals 14 residues. CDR1 and CDR2 from the germline V gene are SGHVS and FQNEAQ. With V trimmed by 7 bases and J by 2 bases, 7 bases remained unmatched. CDR3 DNA sequence: TGTGCCAGCACGGAGGGACAGTTAAACACTGAAGCTTTCTTT. As protein: CASTEGQLNTEAFF.

V and J are TRBV27 and TRBJ2-7, with 12 bases lining up with TRBD2. With V trimmed by 2 bases and J by 2 bases, 13 bases remained unmatched. From germline, CDR1 is MNHEY and CDR2 SMNVEV (reference sequence). This CDR3 is built from 19 residues. CDR3: CASSLTPPTSGSSTYEQYF. CDR3 nucleotide sequence: TGTGCCAGCAGTTTAACACCCCCGACTAGCGGGAGTAGTACCTACGAGCAGTACTTC.

This chain joins TRBV7-9 and TRBJ2-2; the match to TRBD1 covers 9 bases. V trimming: 1 base; J trimming: 0 bases; junction bases outside the gene matches: 6. In germline, CDR1 is SEHNR, CDR2 FQNEAQ (reference sequence). This CDR3 has 18 residues. CDR3 bases: TGTGCCAGCAGCTTAGTATTGGGACAGGGCTCGAACACCGGGGAGCTGTTTTTT. This gives the protein CASSLVLGQGSNTGELFF.

The chain couples TRBV5-5 to TRBJ2-1; no reliable D call. The V gene's germline CDR1 is SGHKS and CDR2 YYEKEE (reference sequence). The CDR3 spans 14 residues. Deletions cut 0 bases from V and 9 bases from J, with 13 bases between. In DNA, the CDR3 is TGTGCCAGCAGCTTGGCCAGGCCAGACGGTGAGCAGTTCTTC. It yields the protein CASSLARPDGEQFF.

The chain links TRBV4-3 to TRBJ2-1; D unresolved. V shed 1 base and J shed 4 bases, with 8 bases lying between them. The CDR3 is 14 residues long. Germline V gives CDR1 LGHNA, CDR2 YSLEER. The CDR3: CASSQASRYNEQFF. CDR3 nucleotide sequence: TGCGCCAGCAGCCAAGCCTCTAGGTACAATGAGCAGTTCTTC.

The V and J genes are TRBV7-2 and TRBJ2-7; 7 bases map to TRBD1. This CDR3 spans 13 amino acids. The germline V gene encodes CDR1 SGHTA and CDR2 FQGNSA. Trimming cost V 5 bases and J 9 bases; bases outside gene matches: 10. As DNA, the CDR3 is TGTGCCAGCAGCACACGACAGGGCCCGTGGCAGTACTTC. Translation: CASSTRQGPWQYF.

The chain uses TRBV28 and TRBJ1-5, with 8 bases matching TRBD1. The CDR3 extends over 15 amino acids. Germline V gene data show CDR1 as MDHEN and CDR2 as SYDVKM. Trimming at V came to 5 bases and at J to 6 bases, leaving 9 bases not matched to a gene. The CDR3 loop is CASSQLQGAAQPQHF. The DNA for the CDR3 is TGTGCCAGCAGTCAACTTCAGGGGGCGGCTCAGCCCCAGCATTTT.

The V call is TRBV9, the J call TRBJ2-3, with 7 bases matching TRBD1. Trimming at V came to 0 bases and at J to 2 bases, leaving 12 bases not matched to a gene. The CDR3 is made up of 18 amino acids. Germline CDR1 SGDLS, CDR2 YYNGEE. The DNA for the CDR3 is TGTGCCAGCAGCGTAGGGACAGGAGGTATCCATATCACAGATACGCAGTATTTT. Translated, it gives CASSVGTGGIHITDTQYF.

The chain couples TRBV5-4 to TRBJ1-2; D ambiguous. The V end was cut by 4 bases, the J end by 5 bases, with 15 bases between. The CDR3 runs to 14 residues. CDR1 SGHNT and CDR2 YYREEE come from the germline V gene (reference sequence). The DNA for the CDR3 is TGTGCCAGCAGCAAAAGAGTGGAGGGATATGGCTACACCTTC. Translated: CASSKRVEGYGYTF.

The chain has TRBV19 and TRBJ1-1, with D hard to call. Trimming pared 5 bases from V and 0 bases from J, leaving 10 bases between. CDR3 length equals 14 residues. Germline values: CDR1 LNHDA, CDR2 SQIVND (reference sequence). The CDR3 region has the DNA TGTGCCAGTAGTGAGCGGGGTATGAACACTGAAGCTTTCTTT. This translates into CASSERGMNTEAFF.

By frequency in the sample, this clone is medium-sized (0.01 to 0.1%). The CDR3 bases are TGTGCCAGCAGTGAGAGACAGGGCGCCACCGGGGAGCTGTTTTTT. Amino acids: CASSERQGATGELFF. V usage is TRBV6-4 and J usage is TRBJ2-2; TRBD1 agrees at 7 bases. The CDR3 spans 15 residues. CDR1 is MRHNA and CDR2 is SNTAGT in the germline V gene. J was trimmed by 4 bases and V by 3 bases; bases with no gene match: 5.

This clone was counted a few times. The gene calls are TRBV6-2 or TRBV6-3 and TRBJ2-6; TRBD1 is a possible D gene (6 bases). Trimming left V 3 bases short and J 4 bases short, with 10 bases between. This CDR3 region has 15 residues. The germline V gene encodes CDR1 MNHEY and CDR2 SVGEGT. The DNA for the CDR3 is TGTGCCAGCAGTTATGGGACATCAGGGGCCAACGTCCTGACTTTC. As protein: CASSYGTSGANVLTF.

This clone was seen once. The V and J genes are TRBV5-4 and TRBJ1-2; TRBD1 is a possible D gene (5 bases). Trimming took 0 bases from V and 0 from J, leaving 9 bases between them. The CDR3 is 15 amino acids. The germline gives CDR1 SGHNT, CDR2 YYREEE (reference sequence). CDR3 loop: CASSLDGRANYGYTF. CDR3 coding DNA: TGTGCCAGCAGCTTGGACGGCAGGGCTAACTATGGCTACACCTTC.

V usage is TRBV5-6 and J usage is TRBJ1-2; D is perhaps TRBD1 (5 bases). The CDR3 is 16 amino acids. The V gene lost 0 bases and the J gene lost 4 bases, with 16 bases spanning the gap. The germline V gene has CDR1 SGHDT and CDR2 YYEEEE. Here the CDR3 DNA reads TGTGCCAGCAGCTTGGGATCCGGAGACAGCCGCTATGGCTACACCTTC. It is translated as CASSLGSGDSRYGYTF.

This clone was observed a single time. The CDR3 sequence is CASSLVAGAGGPGEQFF. CDR3 bases: TGCGCCAGCAGCTTGGTCGCGGGAGCGGGGGGGCCGGGTGAGCAGTTCTTC. This chain joins TRBV5-1 and TRBJ2-1, with 10 bases lining up with TRBD2. Germline loops: CDR1 SGHRS, CDR2 YFSETQ. The CDR3 has 17 residues. Trimming at V came to 0 bases and at J to 9 bases, leaving 12 bases not matched to a gene.